This entry features one T cell receptor beta chain sequence. The target antigen is unknown. This CDR3 is built from 18 residues. The germline gives CDR1 MNHEY, CDR2 SVGEGT. Trimming cost V 5 bases and J 4 bases; bases outside gene matches: 17. The data were produced by immunoSEQ multiplex PCR, yet TCRdb's version contains in-frame clones alone and is incomplete. The table includes more than 60,000 clones, 72% detected once. The data were obtained in a study of vaccination effects on CD4 cells after COVID-19. Study summary: Vaccination followed sampling of two convalescent patients by 16 days and one week respectively.

Culturing for roughly 9 days preceded CD4+ T cell isolation. PCR showed that the person got SARS-CoV-2 infection at some point between March and December 2020. Cultures had half their medium replaced with IL-2 medium on days 3 and 7. Sequences were derived from CD4+ T cells from PBMCs cultured without peptide, sampled before COVID-19 vaccination. The TCR comes from a human donor who had a prior SARS-CoV-2 infection. The gene calls are TRBV6-2 or TRBV6-3 and TRBJ1-5; 7 positions match TRBD1. The CDR3 protein is CASSPRHGRDSLNQPQHF. The CDR3 DNA reads TGTGCCAGCAGTCCAAGACATGGCCGGGACAGCCTTAATCAGCCCCAGCATTTT.